Listed here are 29 T cell receptor beta chains from one sample, sequenced in a study of regulatory T cells in long-lasting Graves disease. The time point denotes: persistent/refractory GD, antithyroid drugs over 5 years with positive TRAb. Researchers made the TCR library from RNA that was extracted from PBMCs. Arm-PCR of CDR3 regions and iRepertoire HTBI primers were the basis on which TCR beta libraries were built. TCRdb re-analysed the multiplex PCR reads in MiXCR, keeping a single row per CDR3 protein. The sample carries 300,000 to 350,000 distinct CDR3 sequences, about 20% recorded once. The material was peripheral blood mononuclear cells (PBMCs), obtained when the disease was refractory, from a patient treated with antithyroid drugs. These receptors came from a female donor with Graves disease.

The chain combines TRBV7-8 with TRBJ2-7; TRBD1 might be the D (6 bases). CDR3 length equals 15 residues. The germline V gene encodes CDR1 SGHVS and CDR2 FQNEAQ. Trimming removed 6 bases from V and 2 bases from J, with 17 bases in between. The CDR3 reads CASSLSLRGTYEQYF. In DNA, the CDR3 is TGTGCCAGCAGTTTGAGCCTCAGGGGCACCTACGAGCAGTACTTC.

This clonotype was observed at least ten times. The rearrangement joins TRBV7-2 to TRBJ2-7, with a tentative D call TRBD2 (5 bases). This CDR3 is 13 amino acids long. CDR1 and CDR2 (germline): SGHTA, FQGNSA. Trimming cost V 0 bases and J 5 bases, with 8 bases left between them. CDR3 sequence reads: CASSLADLDEQYF. The DNA for the CDR3 is TGTGCCAGCAGCTTAGCGGACTTGGACGAGCAGTACTTC.

This clonotype came up once. The chain carries TRBV20-1 and TRBJ2-3; no firm D call. V lost 6 bases and J lost 2, with 18 bases in between. Germline-derived CDR1 and CDR2 are DFQATT and SNEGSKA (reference sequence). The CDR3 is 15 residues long. CDR3 nucleotide sequence: TGCAGTGCCCTAGGGTCACGCGGTTTCACAGATACGCAGTATTTT. As protein: CSALGSRGFTDTQYF.

This clonotype occurred many times. CDR3 sequence: CATSDTGTPNTGELFF. The CDR3 nucleotides read TGTGCCACCAGTGATACCGGGACACCGAACACCGGGGAGCTGTTTTTT. The chain uses TRBV24-1 and TRBJ2-2; D is possibly TRBD1 (6 bases). The CDR3 covers 16 residues. The V and J ends lost 3 bases and 0 bases respectively, with 10 bases between them. The germline CDR1 and CDR2 sequences are KGHDR and SFDVKD.

In this sample, this clonotype turned up a few times. This CDR3 is CASSLENARQGARGYTF. Written as DNA, the CDR3 is TGTGCCAGCAGCTTAGAGAATGCTCGACAGGGGGCGCGCGGCTACACCTTC. The chain joins TRBV7-9 to TRBJ1-2; TRBD1 matches at 10 bases. V lost 1 base to trimming and J lost 8 bases; unmatched junction nucleotides: 13. Germline loops: CDR1 SEHNR, CDR2 FQNEAQ (reference sequence). The CDR3 runs to 17 residues.

This clonotype was counted only a few times. The chain joins TRBV12-3 or TRBV12-4 to TRBJ1-2; TRBD1 might be the D (5 bases). The CDR3 covers 12 residues. V was clipped by 1 base and J by 14 bases, with 14 bases between them. The CDR3 bases are TGTGCCAGCAGTTTAGTCGTCAGGGATAAGACCTTC. Amino acids: CASSLVVRDKTF.

This clonotype was picked up a small number of times. The chain recombines TRBV25-1 with TRBJ2-2, with 14 bases lining up with TRBD2. The CDR3 has 14 amino acids. V lost 6 bases to trimming and J lost 9 bases; unmatched junction nucleotides: 3. Looked up from germline, CDR1 is MGHDK and CDR2 is SYGVNS. CDR3 DNA: TGTGCCAGCAGAGGACTAGCGGGAGGACGGGAGCTGTTTTTT. It encodes CASRGLAGGRELFF.

The chain carries TRBV4-3 and TRBJ2-5, with 12 nucleotides matching TRBD2. The trim removed 1 base at V and 3 bases at J, leaving 6 bases unmatched. The germline gives CDR1 LGHNA, CDR2 YSLEER. This CDR3 spans 17 amino acids. The CDR3 bases are TGCGCCAGCAGCCAAGGGCTAGCGGGGGGGCCTGAAGAGACCCAGTACTTC. Translated: CASSQGLAGGPEETQYF.

This clonotype turned up a few times. V usage is TRBV5-1 and J usage is TRBJ2-7, with D maybe TRBD2 (5 bases). Germline values: CDR1 SGHRS, CDR2 YFSETQ. V lost 2 bases and J 2 bases, leaving 14 bases between the germline ends. The CDR3 consists of 15 residues. CDR3 nucleotide sequence: TGCGCCAGCAGCTTCGGGGAGTCAGGAACCTACGAGCAGTACTTC. Translated, it gives CASSFGESGTYEQYF.

This clonotype was recorded many times. This chain connects TRBV27 to TRBJ2-7; a possible D gene is TRBD2 (5 bases). Trimming shortened V by 8 bases and J by 0 bases, and 14 bases separated the two germline ends. The germline CDR1 and CDR2 sequences are MNHEY and SMNVEV (reference sequence). The CDR3 runs 14 residues. CDR3 sequence (DNA): TGTGCCAGCCTGTCGTCGAGGGTCTCCTACGAGCAGTACTTC. Translating it yields CASLSSRVSYEQYF.

The table lists this clonotype with many counts. J is TRBJ1-5 and V is TRBV28; TRBD1 is a possible D gene (5 bases). The germline gives CDR1 MDHEN, CDR2 SYDVKM. V shed 1 base and J shed 9 bases, with 10 bases lying between them. This CDR3 comprises 13 residues. The CDR3 DNA reads as TGTGCCAGCAGTTTATCGGGGGTGAGGCCCCAGCATTTT. Encoded protein: CASSLSGVRPQHF.

The chain joins TRBV5-6 to TRBJ1-5; no clear D. Trimming left V 0 bases short and J 7 bases short, with 5 bases between. Germline values: CDR1 SGHDT, CDR2 YYEEEE. The CDR3 totals 12 residues. CDR3 DNA: TGTGCCAGCAGCTTGGAGCAACAGCCCCAGCATTTT. It translates to CASSLEQQPQHF.

The sample holds many counts of this clonotype. The chain links TRBV12-3 or TRBV12-4 to TRBJ1-5; D gene ambiguous. The CDR3 sequence is 12 residues long. The V end was cut by 5 bases, the J end by 6 bases, with 8 bases between. This CDR3 is CASSSQFQPQHF. As DNA, the CDR3 is TGTGCCAGCAGTAGCCAATTTCAGCCCCAGCATTTT.

Only one count was recorded for this clonotype. V is TRBV11-3 and J is TRBJ2-1; TRBD2 matches at 13 bases. The CDR3 loop spans 16 amino acids. Trimming at V came to 6 bases and at J to 8 bases, leaving 10 bases not matched to a gene. Germline V gene lookup returns CDR1 SGHNT and CDR2 YENEEA. The CDR3 nucleotides are TGTGCCAGCAGATCAAGACTAGCGGGGGGCCCTGATGAGCAGTTCTTC. It codes for CASRSRLAGGPDEQFF. The whole variable domain, filled in from reference TRBV11-3 and TRBJ2-1, reads EAGVVQSPRYKIIEKKQPVAFWCNPISGHNTLYWYLQNLGQGPELLIRYENEEAVDDSQLPKDRFSAERLKGVDSTLKIQPAELGDSAVYLCASRSRLAGGPDEQFFGPGTRLTVL.

In its sample, this clonotype was seen many times. This rearrangement joins TRBV6-9 to TRBJ2-7; the D is unclear. Germline V lookup: CDR1 MNHGY, CDR2 SVAAGI. The CDR3 contains 12 residues. The V gene lost 3 bases and the J gene lost 3 bases, with 6 bases spanning the gap. CDR3 nucleotides: TGTGCCAGCAGTTACCGGAACTACGAGCAGTACTTC. This translates into CASSYRNYEQYF.

The chain couples TRBV6-1 to TRBJ2-3; D not resolved. Per germline, CDR1 MNHNS and CDR2 SASEGT. This CDR3 spans 16 amino acids. Deletions cut 3 bases from V and 2 bases from J, with 15 bases between. The CDR3 loop is CASSEYSRSPTDTQYF. The CDR3 DNA sequence: TGTGCCAGCAGTGAGTACTCCAGGAGCCCCACAGATACGCAGTATTTT.

At least ten counts were recorded for this clonotype. The chain has TRBV12-3 or TRBV12-4 and TRBJ1-5, with D maybe TRBD1 (6 bases). The CDR3 sequence is 15 residues long. The V and J ends lost 6 bases and 0 bases respectively, with 12 bases between them. CDR3 coding DNA: TGTGCCAGCAGCCCAGGGGATTATAGCAATCAGCCCCAGCATTTT. Translating gives CASSPGDYSNQPQHF.

This clonotype was counted many times. The rearrangement links TRBV20-1 to TRBJ2-5, with 9 bases aligning to TRBD2. Germline trimming cut 4 bases from V and 5 bases from J; bases unmatched to any gene: 8. Germline V gene lookup returns CDR1 DFQATT and CDR2 SNEGSKA (reference sequence). The CDR3 spans 14 residues. CDR3 DNA sequence: TGCAGTGCTATCAGGCGGGAGGGAAGGGAGACCCAGTACTTC. Translation gives CSAIRREGRETQYF.

Notes on this clonotype: The likely explanation is a read error, given a far larger clone one base away. The chain carries TRBV6-2 or TRBV6-3 and TRBJ2-5; D is uncertain. The V gene's germline CDR1 is MNHEY and CDR2 SVGEGT. The length of the CDR3 is 13 residues. CDR3 protein: CASSYGVAETQCF. The CDR3 DNA reads as TGTGCCAGCAGTTACGGAGTTGCGGAGACCCAGTGCTTC.

The chain combines TRBV25-1 with TRBJ2-7; the D is unclear. The CDR3 has 15 residues. The V end lost 2 bases, the J end lost 2 bases, and 13 bases lay between the germline ends. In germline, CDR1 is MGHDK, CDR2 SYGVNS. CDR3 sequence reads: CASSEGVARAYEQYF. CDR3 bases: TGTGCCAGCAGTGAAGGGGTAGCAAGGGCCTACGAGCAGTACTTC.

The chain couples TRBV20-1 to TRBJ2-4; D remains unclear. This CDR3 is built from 11 residues. Trimming stripped 4 bases from V and 13 bases from J, with 14 bases between. CDR1 is DFQATT, CDR2 SNEGSKA, per germline (reference sequence). For the CDR3, the DNA is TGCAGTGCTATATTGGTCCCAGGCCAGTACTTC. This gives the protein CSAILVPGQYF.

This clonotype showed up just a few times. The CDR3 does not end in the conserved phenylalanine or tryptophan, so this is likely a read error. The chain links TRBV12-3 or TRBV12-4 to TRBJ1-1, with TRBD1 matching 10 bases. Trimming removed 6 bases from V and 4 bases from J; junction bases left unmatched: 2. This CDR3 contains 13 residues. The CDR3 sequence: CASRGTGATEAFV. Here the CDR3 DNA reads TGTGCCAGCAGAGGGACAGGGGCCACTGAAGCTTTCGTT.

Ten or more counts support this clonotype. The chain employs TRBV27 and TRBJ1-1, with D uncertain. The germline gives CDR1 MNHEY, CDR2 SMNVEV (reference sequence). Trimming removed 2 bases from V and 2 bases from J, with 12 bases in between. CDR3 length equals 15 residues. The CDR3: CASSLALPRNTEAFF. The CDR3 region has the DNA TGTGCCAGCAGTTTAGCCCTTCCTCGCAACACTGAAGCTTTCTTT.

This clonotype was counted many times. The chain has TRBV29-1 and TRBJ2-5; D is unresolved. V dropped 3 bases and J dropped 8 bases, with 7 bases sitting between them. Looked up from germline, CDR1 is SQVTM and CDR2 is ANQGSEA. This CDR3 region has 10 residues. The CDR3: CSVERETQYF. The CDR3 coding sequence is TGCAGCGTTGAGCGCGAAACCCAGTACTTC.

The table lists this clonotype with many counts. V gene TRBV6-1 combines with J gene TRBJ2-2; D remains unclear. This CDR3 comprises 16 residues. Germline assignment: CDR1 MNHNS and CDR2 SASEGT. Trimming stripped 6 bases from V and 1 base from J, with 15 bases between. CDR3 sequence (DNA): TGTGCCAGCAGCCCCCACAGTTTCGGGAACACCGGGGAGCTGTTTTTT. Translating gives CASSPHSFGNTGELFF.

At least ten counts were recorded for this clonotype. The chain combines TRBV28 with TRBJ2-7; D might be TRBD1 (5 bases). V lost 0 bases and J lost 1, with 7 bases in between. This CDR3 is built from 14 residues. The germline CDR1 and CDR2 sequences are MDHEN and SYDVKM. The CDR3 protein is CASSLWGRSYEQYF. Written as DNA, the CDR3 is TGTGCCAGCAGTTTATGGGGGCGGTCCTACGAGCAGTACTTC.

This clonotype has at least ten counts. J is TRBJ2-5 and V is TRBV6-1; D call uncertain. V shed 5 bases and J shed 0 bases, with 7 bases lying between them. The CDR3 contains 13 residues. Germline CDR1 MNHNS, CDR2 SASEGT. In DNA form, the CDR3 reads TGTGCCAGCAGTATTCGGGACCAAGAGACCCAGTACTTC. Its translation is CASSIRDQETQYF.

Comment on this clonotype: A much bigger clone sits one base away, suggesting this may be a read error. This sequence joins TRBV20-1 and TRBJ2-5, with D possibly matching TRBD2 (5 bases). CDR3 length equals 11 residues. Trimming pared 5 bases from V and 5 bases from J, leaving 9 bases between. Germline assignment: CDR1 DFQATT and CDR2 SNEGSKA (reference sequence). The CDR3 protein is CSAGGRETQYF. The CDR3 DNA follows: TGCAGTGCTGGAGGCCGGGAGACCCAGTACTTC.

This clonotype was detected ten times or more. The V call is TRBV28, the J call TRBJ2-5; perhaps TRBD1 as D (5 bases). The CDR3 runs to 14 residues. Between the trimmed V and J ends, which lost 3 bases and 1 base, there was a span of 9 bases. Germline V CDR1 and CDR2: MDHEN, SYDVKM. The CDR3 region is CASSFGAVQETQYF. Written as DNA, the CDR3 is TGTGCCAGCAGTTTTGGGGCAGTCCAAGAGACCCAGTACTTC.